These T cell receptor beta chains were read from a single sample in a study of T cells after yellow fever vaccination. TCRdb independently ran MiXCR on the 5' RACE reads; one entry per CDR3 protein. The sample lists nearly 300,000 distinct CDR3 sequences, around 10% seen once, with about 3.7% in the top ten. Sequencing used CD4+ T cells sorted from PBMCs, obtained 5 days after the yellow fever booster vaccination. The receptor set was obtained from a man between 18 and 29 years old who received the YFV17D yellow fever vaccine. Both conserved end residues are part of each CDR3. D genes are given only for firm matches. Clone size is shown for a subset of rows, as once, few, many or a class of expanded clone.

>TRBV4-1|-|TRBJ1-4|16|TRBD1
TGCGCCAGCACCCGAGGGGGCCAGACAACTAATGAAAAACTGTTTTTT
CASTRGGQTTNEKLFF
>TRBV29-1|many|TRBJ2-7|13|-
TGCAGCGTTGAAGTCGACAGACACTACGAGCAGTACTTC
CSVEVDRHYEQYF
>TRBV7-2|few|TRBJ2-1|14|-
TGTGCCAGCAGCTTTGACGGTTCCTACAATGAGCAGTTCTTC
CASSFDGSYNEQFF
>TRBV6-5|few|TRBJ2-1|17|TRBD1
TGTGCCAGCAGCCGACGAACAGGGGGCGCGGAGGGATACTCGCAGTTCTTC
CASSRRTGGAEGYSQFF
>TRBV7-3|-|TRBJ2-1|15|TRBD2
TGTGCCAGCAGCCCCGGGACTAGCGAATACAATGAGCAGTTCTTC
CASSPGTSEYNEQFF
>TRBV7-2|many|TRBJ1-6|12|-
TGTGCCAGCAGCTTAGACCGTTCACCCCTCCACTTT
CASSLDRSPLHF
>TRBV6-5|few|TRBJ2-4|15|-
TGTGCCAGCAGTAAGACGTCGCTAGCCAAAAACATTCAGTACTTC
CASSKTSLAKNIQYF
>TRBV5-1|-|TRBJ2-2|14|-
TGCGCCAGCAGCTTGGAACCCAGGACCGGGGAGCTGTTTTTT
CASSLEPRTGELFF
>TRBV5-1|-|TRBJ2-1|15|TRBD2
TGCGCCAGCAGCATACTAGCGGGGGCCCACAATGAGCAGTTCTTC
CASSILAGAHNEQFF
>TRBV6-6|-|TRBJ1-3|16|TRBD1
TGTGCCAGCAGTGGCCGGGGCAGGGGGGATGGAAACACCATATATTTT
CASSGRGRGDGNTIYF
>TRBV27|few|TRBJ1-5|15|TRBD1
TGTGCCAGCAGTTTAGACAGGGTTGGCAATCAGCCCCAGCATTTT
CASSLDRVGNQPQHF
>TRBV6-6|-|TRBJ2-3|18|TRBD2
TGTGCCAGCAGTTACTCCGGGAAGAGCGGGGGAAAAGAAGATACGCAGTATTTT
CASSYSGKSGGKEDTQYF
>TRBV9|few|TRBJ1-3|12|-
TGTGCCAGCAGCATAGACTCGGACACCATATATTTT
CASSIDSDTIYF
>TRBV5-1|-|TRBJ2-5|17|TRBD2
TGCGCCAGCAGCGTGGGACTAGCGGGGGGCAACCAAGAGACCCAGTACTTC
CASSVGLAGGNQETQYF
>TRBV20-1|-|TRBJ2-1|14|-
TGCAGTGCTAGACCCGGGGGCCGGAACAATGAGCAGTTCTTC
CSARPGGRNNEQFF
>TRBV4-3|-|TRBJ2-1|15|TRBD1
TGCGCCAGCAGCCAAGACGACAGGGTGGGGAATGAGCAGTTCTTC
CASSQDDRVGNEQFF
>TRBV6-2/TRBV6-3|-|TRBJ1-1|14|-
TGTGCCAGCAGACCTCACGCCGGGAACACTGAAGCTTTCTTT
CASRPHAGNTEAFF
>TRBV19|-|TRBJ1-6|16|TRBD1
TGTGCCAGTAGTCCCATTAGACAGGGGGCAGGATCACCCCTCCACTTT
CASSPIRQGAGSPLHF
>TRBV10-3|many|TRBJ1-2|13|-
TGTGCCATCAGTGTGGGTGGTAGCTATGGCTACACCTTC
CAISVGGSYGYTF
>TRBV7-2|few|TRBJ2-3|15|-
TGTGCCAGCAGCTTCTATCCTAGCGGCACAGATACGCAGTATTTT
CASSFYPSGTDTQYF
>TRBV7-2|few|TRBJ1-3|17|-
TGTGCCAGCAGACCGACAGGCGGGGGGGCCTCTGGAAACACCATATATTTT
CASRPTGGGASGNTIYF
>TRBV7-3|many|TRBJ2-3|13|TRBD2
TGTGCCAGCAGCGTCGGGGGGGGAGATACGCAGTATTTT
CASSVGGGDTQYF
>TRBV4-3|-|TRBJ1-2|13|-
TGCGCCAGCAGCCTAGGAAATCTCCGTGGCTACACCTTC
CASSLGNLRGYTF
>TRBV7-2|few|TRBJ1-5|15|TRBD1
TGTGCCAGCAGCGCGGGACAGGGATTTTATCAGCCCCAGCATTTT
CASSAGQGFYQPQHF
>TRBV19|-|TRBJ2-5|11|-
TGTGCCAGTGCGGCGGGGGAGACCCAGTACTTC
CASAAGETQYF
>TRBV11-2|-|TRBJ2-1|16|TRBD2
TGTGCCAGCATCCCCTTAGGGACTAGCGGATACAATGAGCAGTTCTTC
CASIPLGTSGYNEQFF
>TRBV20-1|many|TRBJ2-3|14|-
TGCAGTGCTAGAGCCAGTGGGCCTACGGATACGCAGTATTTT
CSARASGPTDTQYF
>TRBV28|many|TRBJ2-3|13|-
TGTGCCAGCAGTTTACAGGGCCCAGATACGCAGTATTTT
CASSLQGPDTQYF
>TRBV7-2|-|TRBJ2-5|13|-
TGTGCCAGCAGCTTAACCCAGGCGGAGACCCAGTACTTC
CASSLTQAETQYF
>TRBV6-2/TRBV6-3|-|TRBJ1-1|14|-
TGTGCCAGCAGTTACCAAACAGGGAACACTGAAGCTTTCTTT
CASSYQTGNTEAFF
>TRBV7-2|many|TRBJ2-1|12|-
TGTGCCAGCAGCCCGCCAGCCCATGAGCAGTTCTTC
CASSPPAHEQFF
>TRBV7-9|-|TRBJ2-7|13|TRBD2
TGTGCCAGCAGTTCTCAGGCGGGAGGCGAGCAGTACTTC
CASSSQAGGEQYF
>TRBV18|-|TRBJ2-5|15|TRBD1
TGTGCCAGCTCACCACCAGGCAGGGGGCAAGAGACCCAGTACTTC
CASSPPGRGQETQYF
>TRBV9|once|TRBJ1-6|14|-
TGTGCCAGCAGCGTAGCGGGTTATAATTCACCCCTCCACTTT
CASSVAGYNSPLHF
>TRBV6-5|-|TRBJ2-7|13|-
TGTGCCAGCAGTTACAGGAGGGGTAACGAGCAGTACTTC
CASSYRRGNEQYF
>TRBV6-5|many|TRBJ2-5|17|-
TGTGCCAGCAGTTACTCGCTAGGGGAGAGGGGGCAAGAGACCCAGTACTTC
CASSYSLGERGQETQYF
>TRBV6-2/TRBV6-3|few|TRBJ2-2|15|TRBD2
TGTGCCAGCAGTTACGGCCTAGCGGGCACCGGGGAGCTGTTTTTT
CASSYGLAGTGELFF
>TRBV18|few|TRBJ2-4|13|TRBD1
TGTGCCAGCTCACCACGACAGGGATGGGTTCAGTACTTC
CASSPRQGWVQYF
>TRBV3-1|-|TRBJ1-1|13|TRBD1
TGTGCCAGCAGCCGAGACAGGGGGCTGGGAGCTTTCTTT
CASSRDRGLGAFF
>TRBV6-1|few|TRBJ2-7|15|TRBD1
TGTGCCAGCAGTGAACAAGGGACAGGGTCCTACGAGCAGTACTTC
CASSEQGTGSYEQYF
>TRBV9|few|TRBJ2-1|15|-
TGTGCCAGCAGCGTAAACGAGGGGTCCTACAATGAGCAGTTCTTC
CASSVNEGSYNEQFF
>TRBV20-1|-|TRBJ1-1|11|-
TGCAGTGCTACCTATAACACTGAAGCTTTCTTT
CSATYNTEAFF
>TRBV20-1|many|TRBJ1-3|14|TRBD1
TGCAGTGCTAGAGTGGCAGGGGGCAGGGACACCATATATTTT
CSARVAGGRDTIYF
>TRBV6-5|-|TRBJ2-3|17|-
TGTGCCAGCAGTTACTGGGGACGGCCAACAAGCACAGATACGCAGTATTTT
CASSYWGRPTSTDTQYF
>TRBV7-8|few|TRBJ1-1|15|-
TGTGCCAGCAGTACACAGGGCGGCGCGGGGACTGAAGCTTTCTTT
CASSTQGGAGTEAFF
>TRBV7-9|many|TRBJ1-5|15|-
TGTGCCAGCAGCTTAGTTCCCCCGGACCAGGGACCCCAGCATTTT
CASSLVPPDQGPQHF
>TRBV7-2|many|TRBJ2-3|15|TRBD2
TGTGCCAGCAGCTTAGCTAGCGGGGGAGAAGATACGCAGTATTTT
CASSLASGGEDTQYF
>TRBV12-3/TRBV12-4|-|TRBJ1-1|13|-
TGTGCCAGCAGTTTGGTCCGGGACACTGAAGCTTTCTTT
CASSLVRDTEAFF
>TRBV5-1|many|TRBJ2-5|16|TRBD2
TGCGCCAGCAGCGGAACTAGCGGGGGCAGTGGAGAGACCCAGTACTTC
CASSGTSGGSGETQYF
>TRBV7-8|many|TRBJ1-1|13|-
TGTGCCAGCAGCTTTACTACGGGCACTGAAGCTTTCTTT
CASSFTTGTEAFF
>TRBV20-1|-|TRBJ1-6|15|TRBD1
TGCAGTGCTAGAGATACGGGACAGGGGAATTCACCCCTCCACTTT
CSARDTGQGNSPLHF
>TRBV28|-|TRBJ1-4|15|-
TGTGCCAGCAGTTCAACGGGCAGGGTTGATCAAAAACTGTTTTTT
CASSSTGRVDQKLFF
>TRBV5-1|many|TRBJ2-5|16|-
TGCGCCAGCAGCCCCTCATCGGGAGCTGGCCAAGAGACCCAGTACTTC
CASSPSSGAGQETQYF
>TRBV7-2|many|TRBJ2-5|14|TRBD1
TGTGCCAGCAGCTTCAACAGGGGAAGGGAGACCCAGTACTTC
CASSFNRGRETQYF
>TRBV7-2|-|TRBJ2-3|13|TRBD2
TGTGCCAGCAAGCCGGCGGGGGGAGATACGCAGTATTTT
CASKPAGGDTQYF
>TRBV7-2|-|TRBJ2-3|15|TRBD2
TGTGCCAGCAGGGGAAGGCGGGGGGACACAGATACGCAGTATTTT
CASRGRRGDTDTQYF
>TRBV6-2/TRBV6-3|-|TRBJ2-1|15|TRBD2
TGTGCCAGCACCCCGGGGGTAGCGGGGGCCGGGGAGCAGTTCTTC
CASTPGVAGAGEQFF
>TRBV7-9|many|TRBJ1-5|14|-
TGTGCCAGCAGCTGGGGGGCGGGTGACCAGCCCCAGCATTTT
CASSWGAGDQPQHF
>TRBV5-1|once|TRBJ1-2|14|TRBD1
TGCGCCAGCAGCGGACAGGGTACCAACTATGGCTACACCTTC
CASSGQGTNYGYTF
>TRBV7-2|-|TRBJ2-2|15|-
TGTGCCAGCAGCTTATCCCAGGGGGGTTCCGGGGAGCTGTTTTTT
CASSLSQGGSGELFF